This entry lists 27 T cell receptor beta chains sequenced from one sample in a study of immune cell composition in non-small cell lung cancer (TCRdb year 2017). Library preparation was by the immunoSEQ multiplex PCR assay. In its TCRdb copy, this immuneACCESS table keeps in-frame sequences only and misses some clones. Where compared with another copy, unresolved V genes explain less than half of these, and the others have no known cause. The sample includes a few thousand clones, with just over 70% observed a single time. 9.5% to 12% of the sample rests with the top ten. The sample comprised lung tumor tissue. The source is a human donor with non-small cell lung cancer.

For the CDR3, the DNA is TGTGCCAGCAGCTTAGTTCCTAGCGGGGGCTCTAGCACAGATACGCAGTATTTT. It translates to CASSLVPSGGSSTDTQYF. This chain links TRBV7-8 with TRBJ2-3; 10 bases agree with TRBD2. Trimming removed 1 base from V and 0 bases from J; junction bases left unmatched: 7. The CDR3 has 18 amino acids. The germline V gene has CDR1 SGHVS and CDR2 FQNEAQ.

The CDR3 region has the DNA TGTGCCAGCAGCTTACCGTCTGTTCCGTCGGGGATCCTGAGAGATACGCAGTATTTT. It specifies CASSLPSVPSGILRDTQYF. This sequence joins TRBV7-8 and TRBJ2-3, with D possibly matching TRBD2 (5 bases). Trimming pared 2 bases from V and 5 bases from J, leaving 26 bases between. The CDR3 contains 19 residues. The germline V gene has CDR1 SGHVS and CDR2 FQNEAQ.

The rearrangement joins TRBV4-1 to TRBJ2-7; tentatively, D is TRBD1 (5 bases). V lost 3 bases, J lost 2 bases, and 14 bases lay in between. Germline V gives CDR1 MGHRA, CDR2 YSYEKL. CDR3 length equals 15 residues. The CDR3 coding sequence is TGCGCCAGCAGCCAGGGCAGGGAACAGGCCTACGAGCAGTACTTC. This encodes CASSQGREQAYEQYF.

The chain links TRBV11-3 to TRBJ2-7, with 11 bases lining up with TRBD2. J was trimmed by 4 bases and V by 5 bases; bases with no gene match: 10. The CDR3 spans 16 residues. Germline-derived CDR1 and CDR2 are SGHNT and YENEEA. CDR3 sequence (DNA): TGTGCCAGCAGCCCCTCCGGGACTAGCGGTTATTACGAGCAGTACTTC. Translation gives CASSPSGTSGYYEQYF.

The chain employs TRBV28 and TRBJ2-5, with D unclear. V was shortened by 5 bases and J by 0 bases, with 7 bases between the two germline ends. Per germline, CDR1 MDHEN and CDR2 SYDVKM. The CDR3 is made up of 13 amino acids. Written as DNA, the CDR3 is TGTGCCAGCAGTCCCGCGAACCAAGAGACCCAGTACTTC. Residues: CASSPANQETQYF.

The chain carries TRBV6-1 and TRBJ2-1, with D maybe TRBD2 (5 bases). V was pared by 0 bases and J by 8 bases, with 8 bases between. CDR3 length: 13 amino acids. CDR1 and CDR2 (germline): MNHNS, SASEGT. CDR3 nucleotides: TGTGCCAGCAGTGAAGCTACGGGGTATGAGCAGTTCTTC. It specifies CASSEATGYEQFF.

V and J are TRBV9 and TRBJ2-3; D uncertain. CDR1 and CDR2 from the germline V gene are SGDLS and YYNGEE. This CDR3 spans 15 amino acids. V shed 4 bases and J shed 2 bases, with 14 bases lying between them. The CDR3, as DNA: TGTGCCAGCAGCCTCCGCCTCAGGCACACAGATACGCAGTATTTT. It is translated as CASSLRLRHTDTQYF.

The genes are TRBV10-3 and TRBJ2-5; TRBD1 matches 7 bases. The CDR3 runs to 14 residues. Germline loops: CDR1 ENHRY, CDR2 SYGVKD. The ends lost 3 bases at V and 4 bases at J; junction bases unmatched: 5. The chain's CDR3 is CAISELTGRETQYF. CDR3 in DNA: TGTGCCATCAGTGAACTGACAGGGAGAGAGACCCAGTACTTC.

Comments on this clone: This likely reflects a read error, since a far larger clone is one base away. This sequence joins TRBV7-3 and TRBJ2-1, with D maybe TRBD1 (6 bases). This CDR3 region has 16 residues. Trimming pared 4 bases from V and 0 bases from J, leaving 13 bases between. Looked up from germline, CDR1 is SGHTA and CDR2 is FQGTGA. The CDR3 DNA sequence: TGTGCCAGCAGCTCCGGGACAACCGGCTCCTACAATGAGCAGTTCTTC. Translating it yields CASSSGTTGSYNEQFF. Together with reference TRBV7-3 and TRBJ2-1, the CDR3 gives the full variable domain: GAGVSQTPSNKVTEKGKYVELRCDPISGHTALYWYRQSLGQGPEFLIYFQGTGAADDSGLPNDRFFAVRPEGSVSTLKIQRTERGDSAVYLCASSSGTTGSYNEQFFGPGTRLTVL.

This chain links TRBV5-4 with TRBJ2-3; D is possibly TRBD2 (5 bases). There are 13 residues in the CDR3. V was shortened by 7 bases and J by 4 bases, with 13 bases between the two germline ends. Germline CDR1 reads SGHNT; CDR2 reads YYREEE (reference sequence). The CDR3 sequence: CASGYGGPDTQYF. Written as DNA, the CDR3 is TGTGCCAGCGGATATGGCGGGCCAGATACGCAGTATTTT.

This chain joins TRBV2 and TRBJ1-3; tentative D call: TRBD1 (6 bases). This CDR3 contains 14 residues. V lost 6 bases, J lost 2 bases, and 11 bases lay in between. Germline CDR1 SNHLY, CDR2 FYNNEI. The DNA for the CDR3 is TGTGCCAGCAGAGAGTCAGGGGCTGGAAACACCATATATTTT. It is translated as CASRESGAGNTIYF.

The chain links TRBV7-6 to TRBJ2-3, with D perhaps matching TRBD2 (7 bases). V dropped 5 bases and J dropped 2 bases, with 29 bases sitting between them. Germline-derived CDR1 and CDR2 are SGHVS and FNYEAQ. This CDR3 spans 20 amino acids. The CDR3 nucleotides are TGTGCCAGCAGCGGGGAGGGGTGGGGGTCCGGACAGATGAACACAGATACGCAGTATTTT. Encoded protein: CASSGEGWGSGQMNTDTQYF.

The rearrangement uses TRBV10-1 and TRBJ2-7; 11 bases are a match to TRBD1. CDR3 length equals 15 residues. Germline lookup yields CDR1 WNHNN and CDR2 SYGVQD (reference sequence). V was clipped by 3 bases and J by 6 bases; unmatched bases: 7. The CDR3 nucleotides read TGCGCCAGCAGTGAATCCGGGACAGGGGGATTCGAGCAGTACTTC. It specifies CASSESGTGGFEQYF.

The chain carries TRBV23-1 and TRBJ2-7; 7 bases map to TRBD2. TRBV23-1 is classed as an ORF, of uncertain function. The CDR3 is made up of 16 amino acids. The J segment lost 0 bases and the V segment lost 3 bases, leaving 8 bases of the junction unmatched. The CDR3 is CASSHLLTSDSYEQYF. In DNA form, the CDR3 reads TGCGCCAGCAGTCATCTCCTAACTAGCGACTCCTACGAGCAGTACTTC.

This clone is termed large. The V call is TRBV7-8, the J call TRBJ2-1; D unclear. The CDR3 has 13 amino acids. V shed 2 bases and J shed 7 bases, with 9 bases lying between them. Germline V gene sequence: CDR1 SGHVS, CDR2 FQNEAQ. CDR3 sequence: CASSLILGNEQFF. CDR3 nucleotide sequence: TGTGCCAGCAGCTTAATCCTCGGGAATGAGCAGTTCTTC.

This clone was recorded only once. The gene calls are TRBV7-3 and TRBJ1-1; no clear D gene. Trimming took off 3 bases at V and 1 base at J, with 6 bases between the two ends. This CDR3 has 13 amino acids. In germline, CDR1 is SGHTA, CDR2 FQGTGA. This CDR3 is CASSFGGNTEAFF. The CDR3 bases are TGTGCCAGCAGCTTTGGCGGGAACACTGAAGCTTTCTTT.

The chain carries TRBV4-1 and TRBJ2-3; 10 nucleotides agree with TRBD1. Germline CDR1 reads MGHRA; CDR2 reads YSYEKL. Losses at the gene ends were 1 base for V and 7 bases for J; bases not matched to a gene: 5. The length of the CDR3 is 15 residues. The CDR3: CASSQAGTGENTQYF. The CDR3 DNA is TGCGCCAGCAGCCAAGCCGGGACAGGGGAGAATACGCAGTATTTT.

This clone was seen a few times. This rearrangement joins TRBV30 to TRBJ1-1; D is unresolved. There are 12 residues in the CDR3. Germline CDR1 GTSNPN, CDR2 SVGIG (reference sequence). V lost 3 bases, J lost 7 bases, and 12 bases lay in between. The CDR3 coding sequence is TGTGCCTGGAGAGGCTACAGTGGTGAAGCTTTCTTT. The encoded protein is CAWRGYSGEAFF.

The V gene is TRBV18, the J gene TRBJ2-2; D is possibly TRBD1 (6 bases). CDR1 and CDR2 from the germline V gene are KGHSH and LQKENI. V was clipped by 6 bases and J by 5 bases, with 13 bases between them. The CDR3 sequence is 14 residues long. Written as DNA, the CDR3 is TGTGCCAGCTCCCCGGACAGTTGGACCGGGGAGCTGTTTTTT. Residues: CASSPDSWTGELFF.

This sequence joins TRBV7-6 and TRBJ2-1; D perhaps matches TRBD1 (5 bases). Germline V gene sequence: CDR1 SGHVS, CDR2 FNYEAQ. Trimming removed 4 bases at V and 5 bases at J, with 9 bases between. The CDR3 runs 13 residues. CDR3 coding DNA: TGTGCCAGCAGCTGGACGGACAACAATGAGCAGTTCTTC. This gives the protein CASSWTDNNEQFF. The whole variable domain, remainder taken from reference TRBV7-6 and TRBJ2-1, is GAGVSQSPRYKVTKRGQDVALRCDPISGHVSLYWYRQALGQGPEFLTYFNYEAQQDKSGLPNDRFSAERPEGSISTLTIQRTEQRDSAMYRCASSWTDNNEQFFGPGTRLTVL.

The rearrangement uses TRBV30 and TRBJ2-3; maybe TRBD1 (6 bases). Germline V CDR1 and CDR2: GTSNPN, SVGIG (reference sequence). The CDR3 has 13 residues. Trimming shortened V by 2 bases and J by 9 bases, and 15 bases separated the two germline ends. CDR3 sequence: CAWSPGLRGTQYF. CDR3 in DNA: TGTGCCTGGAGTCCCGGCCTAAGGGGGACGCAGTATTTT. The full variable domain, rest sourced from reference TRBV30 and TRBJ2-3, is SQTIHQWPATLVQPVGSPLSLECTVEGTSNPNLYWYRQAAGRGLQLLFYSVGIGQISSEVPQNLSASRPQDRQFILSSKKLLLSDSGFYLCAWSPGLRGTQYFGPGTRLTVL.

The sample holds one count of this clone. V gene TRBV7-9 combines with J gene TRBJ2-2; unclear D gene. There are 14 residues in the CDR3. With 5 bases removed from V and 5 bases from J, the gap between germline ends came to 12 bases. Per the germline V gene, CDR1 is SEHNR and CDR2 is FQNEAQ (reference sequence). CDR3 coding DNA: TGTGCCAGCAGCCTCCTGCCCGGGACCGGGGAGCTGTTTTTT. Encoded protein: CASSLLPGTGELFF.

The chain recombines TRBV5-4 with TRBJ2-3; 7 positions agree with TRBD2. V was pared by 1 base and J by 4 bases, with 6 bases of the junction left unmatched. The CDR3 runs to 15 residues. CDR1 SGHNT and CDR2 YYREEE come from the germline V gene (reference sequence). CDR3 coding DNA: TGTGCCAGCAGCTTGACCGCTAGCGGCTCAGATACGCAGTATTTT. It is translated as CASSLTASGSDTQYF.

This clone occurred a few times. V gene TRBV7-2 combines with J gene TRBJ2-1; D unclear. Germline CDR1 is SGHTA and CDR2 is FQGNSA. Trimming cost V 3 bases and J 5 bases, with 8 bases left between them. This CDR3 is built from 13 residues. The CDR3 DNA sequence: TGTGCCAGCAGCTTCAACAGAGACAATGAGCAGTTCTTC. Translating it yields CASSFNRDNEQFF.

The V call is TRBV18, the J call TRBJ2-7; 7 bases agree with TRBD1. The CDR3 spans 15 residues. With V trimmed by 6 bases and J by 3 bases, 11 bases remained unmatched. Germline V lookup: CDR1 KGHSH, CDR2 LQKENI. The CDR3 region has the DNA TGTGCCAGCTCCTTTAGCCGGGACAGAAGCTACGAGCAGTACTTC. It yields the protein CASSFSRDRSYEQYF.

This chain links TRBV2 with TRBJ2-1; tentatively, D is TRBD2 (6 bases). Trimming left V 5 bases short and J 8 bases short, with 19 bases between. Germline-derived CDR1 and CDR2 are SNHLY and FYNNEI. This CDR3 is 15 amino acids long. The CDR3 protein is CASSILANVPHEQFF. The CDR3 DNA sequence: TGTGCCAGCAGTATTCTAGCGAATGTGCCCCATGAGCAGTTCTTC.

This clone was detected a few times. The gene calls are TRBV10-3 and TRBJ2-7; possible D gene TRBD2, 6 bases. Per the germline V gene, CDR1 is ENHRY and CDR2 is SYGVKD. V was shortened by 3 bases and J by 12 bases, with 12 bases between the two germline ends. The length of the CDR3 is 11 residues. CDR3 DNA: TGTGCCATCAGTGATGGGGTCGGGGGGTACTTC. Amino acid sequence: CAISDGVGGYF.